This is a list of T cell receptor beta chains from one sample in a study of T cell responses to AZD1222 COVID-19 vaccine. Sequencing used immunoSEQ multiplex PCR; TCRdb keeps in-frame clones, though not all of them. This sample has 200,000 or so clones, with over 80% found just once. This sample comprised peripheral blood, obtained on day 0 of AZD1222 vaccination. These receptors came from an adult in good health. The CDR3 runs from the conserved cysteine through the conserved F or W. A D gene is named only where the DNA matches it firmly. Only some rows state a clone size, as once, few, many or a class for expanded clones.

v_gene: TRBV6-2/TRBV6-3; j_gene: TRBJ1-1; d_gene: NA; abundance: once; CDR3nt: TGTGCCAGCAGTTACTTGGATATGAACACTGAAGCTTTCTTT; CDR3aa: CASSYLDMNTEAFF
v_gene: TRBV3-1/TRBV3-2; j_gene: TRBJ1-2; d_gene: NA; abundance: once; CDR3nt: TGTGCCAGCAGCCGTTTCAGGGTCGCTAACTATGGCTACACCTTC; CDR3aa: CASSRFRVANYGYTF
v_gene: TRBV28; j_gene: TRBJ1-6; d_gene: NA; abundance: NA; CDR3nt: TGTGCCAGCAGTTTGTCATTCCGGGGCAGGGATAATTCACCCCTCCACTTT; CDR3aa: CASSLSFRGRDNSPLHF
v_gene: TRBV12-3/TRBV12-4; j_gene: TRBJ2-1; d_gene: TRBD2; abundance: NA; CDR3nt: TGTGCCAGCACTCCGGGGGGTGAGCAGTTCTTC; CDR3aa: CASTPGGEQFF
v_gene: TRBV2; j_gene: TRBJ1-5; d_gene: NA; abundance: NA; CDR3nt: TGTGCCAGCAGTGATCGTGTTAGCAATCAGCCCCAGCATTTT; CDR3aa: CASSDRVSNQPQHF
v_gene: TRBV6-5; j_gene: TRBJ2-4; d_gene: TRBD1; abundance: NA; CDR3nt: TGTGCCAGCAGTAACTCGGGACAGCTATATGGAAACATTCAGTACTTC; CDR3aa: CASSNSGQLYGNIQYF
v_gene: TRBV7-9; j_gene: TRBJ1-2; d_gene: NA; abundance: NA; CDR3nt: TGTGCCAGCAGCTTAGCTCAACAGGCCCCTAACTATGGCTACACCTTC; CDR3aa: CASSLAQQAPNYGYTF
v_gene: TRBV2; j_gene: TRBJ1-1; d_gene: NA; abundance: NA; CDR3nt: TGTGCCAGCAGTGCCGGGGGGATCACTGAAGCTTTCTTT; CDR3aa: CASSAGGITEAFF
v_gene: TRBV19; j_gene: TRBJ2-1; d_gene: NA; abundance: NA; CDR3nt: TGTGCCAGTAGTATAGTTCCATCCTACAATGAGCAGTTCTTC; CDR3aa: CASSIVPSYNEQFF
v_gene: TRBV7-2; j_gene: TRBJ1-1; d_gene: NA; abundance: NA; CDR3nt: TGTGCCAGCAGCGAGAACCCCCCCGGGTACACTGAAGCTTTCTTT; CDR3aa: CASSENPPGYTEAFF
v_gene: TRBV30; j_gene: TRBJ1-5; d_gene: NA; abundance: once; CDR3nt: TGTGCCTGGAGTGTCACCCAGGGGCAGCCCCAGCATTTT; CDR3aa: CAWSVTQGQPQHF
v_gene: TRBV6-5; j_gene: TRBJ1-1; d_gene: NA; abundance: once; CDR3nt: TGTGCCAGCACCCCGGACAGAGCGAACACTGAAGCTTTCTTT; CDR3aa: CASTPDRANTEAFF
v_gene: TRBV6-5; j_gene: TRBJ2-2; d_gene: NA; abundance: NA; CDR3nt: TGTGCCAGCAGTTACTCGTTGCGGACATCGACCGGGGAGCTGTTTTTT; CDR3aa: CASSYSLRTSTGELFF
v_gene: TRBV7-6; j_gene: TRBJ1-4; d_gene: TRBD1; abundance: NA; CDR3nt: TGTGCCAGCAGCTTAGGGACAGGGGGAACCGGTGAAAAACTGTTTTTT; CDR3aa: CASSLGTGGTGEKLFF
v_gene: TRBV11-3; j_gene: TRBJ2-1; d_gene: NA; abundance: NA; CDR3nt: TGTGCCAGCAGCTTAGAGGGAGTGAGCTCCTACAATGAGCAGTTCTTC; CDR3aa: CASSLEGVSSYNEQFF
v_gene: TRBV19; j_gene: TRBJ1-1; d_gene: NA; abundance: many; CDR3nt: TGTGCCAGTAGCATGGACGGGGACTACACTGAAGCTTTCTTT; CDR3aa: CASSMDGDYTEAFF
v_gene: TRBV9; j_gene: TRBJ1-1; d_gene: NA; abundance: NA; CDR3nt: TGTGCCAGCAGCGGCGGGGGGAACACTGAAGCTTTCTTT; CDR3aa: CASSGGGNTEAFF
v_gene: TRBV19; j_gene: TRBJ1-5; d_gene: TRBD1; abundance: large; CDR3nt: TGTGCCAGTAGCTTACAGGGGGAATTTCAGCCCCAGCATTTT; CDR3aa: CASSLQGEFQPQHF
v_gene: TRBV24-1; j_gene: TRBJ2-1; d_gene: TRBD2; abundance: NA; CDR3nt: TGTGCCACCAGGAGAGGTAGCGGGTTCTCCTACAATGAGCAGTTCTTC; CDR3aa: CATRRGSGFSYNEQFF
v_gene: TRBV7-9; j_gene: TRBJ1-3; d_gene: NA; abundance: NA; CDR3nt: TGTGCCAGCAGGGACAGTCAGCAGGGAAACACCATATATTTT; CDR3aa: CASRDSQQGNTIYF
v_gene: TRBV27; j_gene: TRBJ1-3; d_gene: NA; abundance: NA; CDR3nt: TGTGCCAGCAGTATCCAGGTGGGTGGAAACACCATATATTTT; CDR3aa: CASSIQVGGNTIYF
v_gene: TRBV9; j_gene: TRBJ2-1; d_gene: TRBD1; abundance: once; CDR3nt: TGTGCCAGCAGCGTGGGGACAGGCCGCTCCTACAATGAGCAGTTCTTC; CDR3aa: CASSVGTGRSYNEQFF
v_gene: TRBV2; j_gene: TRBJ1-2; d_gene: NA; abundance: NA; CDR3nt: TGTGCCAGCACGCGGGATGGCTACACCTTC; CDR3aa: CASTRDGYTF
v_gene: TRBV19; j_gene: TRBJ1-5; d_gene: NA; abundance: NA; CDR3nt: TGTGCCAGTAGTATTGTCAGCCCGGGAATAACCCAGCATTTT; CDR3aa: CASSIVSPGITQHF
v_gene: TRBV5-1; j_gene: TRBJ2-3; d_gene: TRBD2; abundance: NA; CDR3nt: TGCGCCAGCATCCGGGGGACTAGCGGGACAGATACGCAGTATTTT; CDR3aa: CASIRGTSGTDTQYF
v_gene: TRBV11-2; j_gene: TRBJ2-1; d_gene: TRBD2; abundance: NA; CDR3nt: TGTGCCAGCGGCCCTAGCGGCGCCAGCTCCTACAATGAGCAGTTCTTC; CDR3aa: CASGPSGASSYNEQFF
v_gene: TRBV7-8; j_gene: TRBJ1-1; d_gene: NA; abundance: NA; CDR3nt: TGTGCCAGCAGCCCCAGCCTTCGGGTGGCCACTGAAGCTTTCTTT; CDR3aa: CASSPSLRVATEAFF
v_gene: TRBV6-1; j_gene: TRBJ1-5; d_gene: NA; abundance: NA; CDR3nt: TGTGCCAGCAGTGAAATGGTCAGATCCAATCAGCCCCAGCATTTT; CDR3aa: CASSEMVRSNQPQHF
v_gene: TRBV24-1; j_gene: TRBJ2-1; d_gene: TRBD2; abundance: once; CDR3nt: TGTGCCACCAGTGATGCGGGGGGGGCGGAGAATGAGCAGTTCTTC; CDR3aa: CATSDAGGAENEQFF